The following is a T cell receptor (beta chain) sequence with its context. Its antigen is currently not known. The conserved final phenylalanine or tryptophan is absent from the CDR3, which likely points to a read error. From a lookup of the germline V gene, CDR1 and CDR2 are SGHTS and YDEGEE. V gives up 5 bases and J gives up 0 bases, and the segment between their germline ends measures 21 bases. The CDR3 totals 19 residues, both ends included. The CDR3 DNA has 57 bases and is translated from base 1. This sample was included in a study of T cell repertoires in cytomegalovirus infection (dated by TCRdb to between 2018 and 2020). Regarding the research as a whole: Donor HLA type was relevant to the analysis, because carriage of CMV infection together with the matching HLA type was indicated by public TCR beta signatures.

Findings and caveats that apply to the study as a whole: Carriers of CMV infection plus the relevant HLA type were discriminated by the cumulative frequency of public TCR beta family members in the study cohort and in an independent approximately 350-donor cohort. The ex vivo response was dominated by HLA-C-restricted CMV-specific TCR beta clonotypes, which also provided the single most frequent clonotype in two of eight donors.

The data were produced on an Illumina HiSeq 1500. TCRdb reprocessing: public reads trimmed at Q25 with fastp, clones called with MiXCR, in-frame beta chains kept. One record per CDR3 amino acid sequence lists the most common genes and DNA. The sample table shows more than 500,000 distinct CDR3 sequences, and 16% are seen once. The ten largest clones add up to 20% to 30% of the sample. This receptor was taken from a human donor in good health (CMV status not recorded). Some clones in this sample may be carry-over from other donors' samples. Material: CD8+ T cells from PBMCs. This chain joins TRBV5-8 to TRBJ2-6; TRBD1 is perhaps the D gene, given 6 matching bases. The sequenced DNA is TGTGCCAGCAGGTCCTCGTGGGACACCGTTTTCTCTGGGGCCAACGTCCTGACTTTA. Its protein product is CASRSSWDTVFSGANVLTL.